A single sample is the source of the 22 T cell receptor beta chains below, sequenced in a study of T cells in localized non-small cell lung cancer. Libraries were prepared by immunoSEQ multiplex PCR; TCRdb keeps only in-frame clonotypes and omits some of them. The repertoire holds approximately 46,000 clones, with roughly 79% as singletons. Source: peripheral blood mononuclear cells, taken before any cancer treatment. The origin of the receptors is a man between 40 and 75 years old with stage III lung adenocarcinoma.

Here the CDR3 reads CASSFGRINSPLHF. CDR3 DNA sequence: TGTGCCAGCAGCTTTGGACGGATTAATTCACCCCTCCACTTT. The chain carries TRBV6-1 and TRBJ1-6, with D uncertain. Germline V gene data show CDR1 as MNHNS and CDR2 as SASEGT. The CDR3 contains 14 residues. V was shortened by 6 bases and J by 6 bases, with 12 bases between the two germline ends.

This chain uses TRBV5-5 with TRBJ1-1; tentatively, D is TRBD1 (5 bases). Germline V CDR1 and CDR2: SGHKS, YYEKEE (reference sequence). The V end lost 3 bases, the J end lost 1 base, and 16 bases lay between the germline ends. This CDR3 contains 16 residues. The CDR3 region is CASSWMGGTANTEAFF. Written as DNA, the CDR3 is TGTGCCAGCAGCTGGATGGGGGGGACGGCGAACACTGAAGCTTTCTTT.

CDR3 protein: CAWATSAKYQETQYF. CDR3 DNA: TGTGCCTGGGCGACTAGCGCTAAGTACCAAGAGACCCAGTACTTC. The chain uses TRBV30 and TRBJ2-5, with 8 bases aligning to TRBD2. CDR1 and CDR2 from the germline V gene are GTSNPN and SVGIG (reference sequence). Trimming removed 5 bases from V and 0 bases from J; junction bases left unmatched: 8. The CDR3 has 15 residues.

The table lists this clone with a few counts. The chain joins TRBV5-6 to TRBJ2-5; D remains unclear. Trimming removed 3 bases from V and 1 base from J, with 1 base in between. The germline V gene has CDR1 SGHDT and CDR2 YYEEEE. This CDR3 spans 11 amino acids. The CDR3 spells CASSSQETQYF. The DNA of the CDR3 is TGTGCCAGCAGCTCCCAAGAGACCCAGTACTTC.

This sequence joins TRBV5-4 and TRBJ2-2; D is perhaps TRBD1 (6 bases). Germline V CDR1 and CDR2: SGHNT, YYREEE (reference sequence). Between the trimmed V and J ends, which lost 6 bases and 5 bases, there was a span of 20 bases. This CDR3 is 16 amino acids long. CDR3 sequence: CASTFIGTLNTGELFF. CDR3 coding DNA: TGTGCCAGCACCTTCATAGGGACATTAAATACCGGGGAGCTGTTTTTT.

The CDR3 sequence: CASSLLRLETQYF. The CDR3 nucleotides read TGTGCCAGCAGCTTATTAAGGTTGGAGACCCAGTACTTC. This chain joins TRBV5-8 and TRBJ2-5; unclear D gene. CDR1 is SGHTS, CDR2 YDEGEE, per germline. V gave up 2 bases and J gave up 5 bases, with 10 bases separating them. The CDR3 extends over 13 amino acids.

The chain employs TRBV30 and TRBJ1-1; 9 bases are shared with TRBD1. The CDR3 has 13 amino acids. V was clipped by 4 bases and J by 3 bases; unmatched bases: 3. From germline, CDR1 is GTSNPN and CDR2 SVGIG (reference sequence). The chain's CDR3 is CAWNNRGHTEAFF. CDR3 in DNA: TGTGCCTGGAACAACAGGGGGCACACTGAAGCTTTCTTT.

The J gene is TRBJ1-5, the V gene TRBV6-1; tentative D call: TRBD1 (5 bases). The V end was cut by 3 bases, the J end by 3 bases, with 15 bases between. Germline CDR1 and CDR2: MNHNS and SASEGT. CDR3 length equals 16 residues. The CDR3: CASSDRGSRFNQPQHF. The CDR3 region has the DNA TGTGCCAGCAGTGATAGGGGATCGAGGTTCAATCAGCCCCAGCATTTT.

V is TRBV9 and J is TRBJ1-1; 7 bases map to TRBD1. The CDR3 runs to 17 residues. Per germline, CDR1 SGDLS and CDR2 YYNGEE. Germline trimming cut 4 bases from V and 4 bases from J; bases unmatched to any gene: 16. Here the CDR3 reads CASSRVRGGDAFTEAFF. The CDR3 DNA follows: TGTGCCAGCAGCCGTGTAAGAGGGGGCGATGCCTTCACTGAAGCTTTCTTT. The whole variable domain, filled in from reference TRBV9 and TRBJ1-1, reads DSGVTQTPKHLITATGQRVTLRCSPRSGDLSVYWYQQSLDQGLQFLIQYYNGEERAKGNILERFSAQQFPDLHSELNLSSLELGDSALYFCASSRVRGGDAFTEAFFGQGTRLTVV.

This clone has just a few counts. The chain couples TRBV27 to TRBJ2-7; D is unresolved. This CDR3 is built from 14 residues. Germline loops: CDR1 MNHEY, CDR2 SMNVEV (reference sequence). Trimming cost V 4 bases and J 3 bases, with 13 bases left between them. CDR3 nucleotides: TGTGCCAGCAGTTCGTGGATGGATGGCTACGAGCAGTACTTC. As protein: CASSSWMDGYEQYF.

The chain carries TRBV5-4 and TRBJ2-6, with no clear D. V was cut by 4 bases and J by 0 bases, with 8 bases left in between. There are 15 residues in the CDR3. Germline loops: CDR1 SGHNT, CDR2 YYREEE (reference sequence). The CDR3 sequence is CASSVGYSGANVLTF. The CDR3 DNA follows: TGTGCCAGCAGCGTGGGGTACTCTGGGGCCAACGTCCTGACTTTC.

Concerning this clone itself: Germline and junction disagree at one end, which may indicate a read error. The chain carries TRBV2 and TRBJ2-3, with D unclear. Germline V CDR1 and CDR2: SNHLY, FYNNEI. The CDR3 is 14 amino acids. The CDR3 nucleotides are TGTGCCAGCAGCGAAGCCAGCCTGGGAGATACGCAGTATTTT. Translating gives CASSEASLGDTQYF.

This sequence joins TRBV2 and TRBJ2-3; 15 bases match TRBD2. The CDR3 extends over 16 amino acids. Trimming at V came to 4 bases and at J to 4 bases, leaving 3 bases not matched to a gene. Germline V lookup: CDR1 SNHLY, CDR2 FYNNEI. This CDR3 is CASSAGLAGGADTQYF. For the CDR3, the DNA is TGTGCCAGCAGTGCGGGACTAGCGGGGGGAGCAGATACGCAGTATTTT.

The chain couples TRBV10-1 to TRBJ2-3, with D unresolved. Germline V gives CDR1 WNHNN, CDR2 SYGVQD (reference sequence). V shed 3 bases and J shed 2 bases, with 12 bases lying between them. This CDR3 is 15 amino acids long. The CDR3 region has the DNA TGCGCCAGCAGTGATTGTCACTACTTCACAGATACGCAGTATTTT. Amino acids: CASSDCHYFTDTQYF.

The DNA for the CDR3 is TGTGCCAGCAGCGCTAGCGGGAGTACGCAGTATTTT. Its translation is CASSASGSTQYF. The chain combines TRBV9 with TRBJ2-3, with 10 bases matching TRBD2. After removal of 3 bases from V and 8 bases from J, the junction contained 0 bases not matched to a gene. The germline V gene encodes CDR1 SGDLS and CDR2 YYNGEE. The CDR3 covers 12 residues.

This chain links TRBV9 with TRBJ2-3, with a tentative D call TRBD2 (7 bases). Trimming pared 2 bases from V and 3 bases from J, leaving 13 bases between. In germline, CDR1 is SGDLS, CDR2 YYNGEE. The CDR3 sequence is 15 residues long. The CDR3 DNA follows: TGTGCCAGCAGCGTCGGGGGGCGCGGGACAGATACGCAGTATTTT. This gives the protein CASSVGGRGTDTQYF.

The chain employs TRBV5-5 and TRBJ2-3; 8 bases fit TRBD2. Per the germline V gene, CDR1 is SGHKS and CDR2 is YYEKEE (reference sequence). J lost 4 bases, V lost 4 bases, and 11 bases had no gene match. CDR3 length: 16 amino acids. The CDR3 loop reads CASSAPGTRRADTQYF. Written as DNA, the CDR3 is TGTGCCAGCAGCGCCCCCGGGACTAGACGGGCAGATACGCAGTATTTT.

The genes are TRBV5-1 and TRBJ2-5; D is uncertain. The CDR3 runs to 14 residues. V was trimmed by 0 bases and J by 3 bases, leaving 9 bases between them. Germline V gives CDR1 SGHRS, CDR2 YFSETQ. The CDR3 loop is CASSLASGKETQYF. The CDR3 DNA follows: TGCGCCAGCAGCTTGGCCAGTGGGAAAGAGACCCAGTACTTC. Filled out from reference TRBV5-1 and TRBJ2-5, the complete variable domain reads KAGVTQTPRYLIKTRGQQVTLSCSPISGHRSVSWYQQTPGQGLQFLFEYFSETQRNKGNFPGRFSGRQFSNSRSEMNVSTLELGDSALYLCASSLASGKETQYFGPGTRLLVL.

The chain recombines TRBV11-2 with TRBJ2-7, with 11 nucleotides matching TRBD2. This CDR3 region has 15 residues. With 5 bases clipped from V and 3 bases from J, the junction kept 6 bases outside the gene matches. Per the germline V gene, CDR1 is SGHAT and CDR2 is FQNNGV. CDR3 region: CASSPAGLAVYEQYF. CDR3 in DNA: TGTGCCAGCAGCCCCGCGGGACTAGCGGTCTACGAGCAGTACTTC. The full variable domain, rest sourced from reference TRBV11-2 and TRBJ2-7, is EAGVAQSPRYKIIEKRQSVAFWCNPISGHATLYWYQQILGQGPKLLIQFQNNGVVDDSQLPKDRFSAERLKGVDSTLKIQPAKLEDSAVYLCASSPAGLAVYEQYFGPGTRLTVT.

This clone was counted a few times. This rearrangement joins TRBV2 to TRBJ2-5; 8 positions match TRBD1. Trimming cost V 5 bases and J 2 bases; bases outside gene matches: 4. Looked up from germline, CDR1 is SNHLY and CDR2 is FYNNEI. This CDR3 is built from 14 residues. In DNA form, the CDR3 reads TGTGCCAGCAGTAAGGACAGGGTTCAAGAGACCCAGTACTTC. This encodes CASSKDRVQETQYF.

J is TRBJ2-2 and V is TRBV6-1, with D uncertain. Germline V gene data show CDR1 as MNHNS and CDR2 as SASEGT. The CDR3 has 14 residues. V lost 7 bases and J 1 base, leaving 10 bases between the germline ends. CDR3 protein: CASTGLRNTGELFF. The CDR3 DNA follows: TGTGCCAGCACCGGGTTACGGAACACCGGGGAGCTGTTTTTT.

V is TRBV2 and J is TRBJ2-1; D might be TRBD2 (6 bases). V lost 5 bases and J 4 bases, leaving 24 bases between the germline ends. Per germline, CDR1 SNHLY and CDR2 FYNNEI. The CDR3 contains 18 residues. The CDR3, as DNA: TGTGCCAGCAGTCTTCACCCCTCTATCCAGGGAGGTTACAATGAGCAGTTCTTC. Translation gives CASSLHPSIQGGYNEQFF.